This T cell receptor beta chain was recorded in a study of blood T cell repertoires in COVID-19. About the study: Material from acute and convalescent COVID-19 was sourced from the United States, Italy and Spain.

The CDR3 spans 13 residues. V gave up 7 bases and J gave up 3 bases, with 12 bases separating them. Per germline, CDR1 LNHDA and CDR2 SQIVND (reference sequence). Authors' processing steps: Researchers report that nucleated cell counts were estimated from reference gene primer amplification. Assay used: immunoSEQ multiplex PCR; TCRdb lists only in-frame clones, some missing. V, J and clone size were drawn from that table, and D and trimming were deduced from the DNA. Here the sample spans about 180,000 clones, about 88% being singletons. This sequence was found in a man aged 18 to 30 who had recovered from COVID-19. This rearrangement joins TRBV19 to TRBJ1-1, with D perhaps matching TRBD1 (6 bases). Source material: peripheral blood. The CDR3 nucleotides are TGTGCCAGTACAGGCAGGGGAGACACTGAAGCTTTCTTT. Residues: CASTGRGDTEAFF.